The 31 T cell receptor beta chains presented below share a single source sample, sequenced in a study of T cells in Graves' hyperthyroidism and ophthalmopathy. Amplified regions were TCR beta CDR3 sequences from RNA transcripts. The study used the HTBI primer set for a first-round RT-PCR of the TCR CDR3. TCRdb called the multiplex PCR reads again in MiXCR, with one record for every CDR3 protein. This sample has about 510,000 distinct CDR3 sequences; 12% to 15% occur once, and the top ten carry roughly 14%. Sequencing was carried out using blood. The source is a woman aged 40 to 50 with Graves' hyperthyroidism.

There are many counts of this clonotype. This sequence joins TRBV6-1 and TRBJ2-1, with 9 nucleotides matching TRBD2. Germline CDR1 and CDR2: MNHNS and SASEGT. The CDR3 loop spans 19 amino acids. V gave up 7 bases and J gave up 0 bases; unmatched junction bases: 16. CDR3: CASTHGGTSPTSSYNEQFF. The CDR3 DNA reads as TGTGCCAGCACCCACGGGGGGACTAGCCCCACTAGCTCCTACAATGAGCAGTTCTTC.

This clonotype was seen at least ten times. This sequence joins TRBV4-1 and TRBJ2-1, with unresolved D. The CDR3 runs 14 residues. Germline V CDR1 and CDR2: MGHRA, YSYEKL. Between the trimmed V and J ends, which lost 3 bases and 4 bases, there was a span of 10 bases. The CDR3 is CASSQVPIYNEQFF. The CDR3 DNA sequence: TGCGCCAGCAGCCAGGTGCCGATTTACAATGAGCAGTTCTTC.

This clonotype was detected many times. The chain joins TRBV12-3 or TRBV12-4 to TRBJ2-7; D unclear. Trimming shortened V by 4 bases and J by 0 bases, and 4 bases separated the two germline ends. This CDR3 contains 12 residues. The CDR3 sequence: CASSSDSYEQYF. DNA for the CDR3: TGTGCCAGCAGTTCTGACTCCTACGAGCAGTACTTC.

The chain combines TRBV4-2 with TRBJ2-3, with 9 bases aligning to TRBD2. V lost 0 bases and J lost 6; bases outside the gene matches: 7. The CDR3 is 16 residues long. Germline V CDR1 and CDR2: LGHNA, YNFKEQ. This chain's CDR3 is CASSQEISGSADTQYF. In DNA form, the CDR3 reads TGTGCCAGCAGCCAAGAGATTAGCGGGAGTGCCGATACGCAGTATTTT.

This clonotype was picked up many times. The chain is built from TRBV20-1 and TRBJ2-1, with unresolved D. The CDR3 runs to 11 residues. With 6 bases removed from V and 10 bases from J, the gap between germline ends came to 13 bases. The germline CDR1 and CDR2 sequences are DFQATT and SNEGSKA (reference sequence). The CDR3 is CSALLPREQFF. As DNA, the CDR3 is TGCAGTGCCCTCCTCCCTAGGGAGCAGTTCTTC.

This clonotype was seen a few times. The V gene is TRBV20-1, the J gene TRBJ2-1; 13 bases line up with TRBD2. The CDR3 sequence is 15 residues long. Germline V gene data show CDR1 as DFQATT and CDR2 as SNEGSKA (reference sequence). The junction had 3 bases not matched to a gene; V was cut back by 2 bases and J by 5 bases. In nucleotides, the CDR3 is TGCAGTGCTAGATCCGGGACTAGCGGGAACAATGAGCAGTTCTTC. Protein sequence: CSARSGTSGNNEQFF.

This clonotype has only a few counts. The V call is TRBV19, the J call TRBJ1-2; D is unresolved. CDR1 is LNHDA and CDR2 is SQIVND in the germline V gene (reference sequence). The CDR3 has 15 residues. V lost 0 bases and J lost 5, with 13 bases in between. The CDR3 loop is CASSIDWAQNYGYTF. The CDR3 DNA reads as TGTGCCAGTAGTATAGATTGGGCACAGAATTATGGCTACACCTTC. The entire variable domain, with the rest obtained from reference TRBV19 and TRBJ1-2, is as follows: DGGITQSPKYLFRKEGQNVTLSCEQNLNHDAMYWYRQDPGQGLRLIYYSQIVNDFQKGDIAEGYSVSREKKESFPLTVTSAQKNPTAFYLCASSIDWAQNYGYTFGSGTRLTVV.

There are many counts of this clonotype. The rearrangement links TRBV20-1 to TRBJ1-4, with TRBD1 as a possible D gene (6 bases). CDR3 length: 13 amino acids. Germline V CDR1 and CDR2: DFQATT, SNEGSKA (reference sequence). Trimming removed 3 bases from V and 3 bases from J, with 8 bases in between. DNA for the CDR3: TGCAGTGCTAGGGACAGCCCTAATGAAAAACTGTTTTTT. It encodes CSARDSPNEKLFF.

This clonotype was picked up many times. The chain has TRBV20-1 and TRBJ1-5; TRBD1 aligns across 10 bases. From germline, CDR1 is DFQATT and CDR2 SNEGSKA (reference sequence). This CDR3 has 16 residues. V lost 0 bases to trimming and J lost 6 bases; unmatched junction nucleotides: 8. Here the CDR3 DNA reads TGCAGTGCTAGAGATGCGGGACAGGGGTATCGTCAGCCCCAGCATTTT. Residues: CSARDAGQGYRQPQHF.

J is TRBJ2-6 and V is TRBV20-1, with TRBD2 identical over 10 bases. Germline V gene sequence: CDR1 DFQATT, CDR2 SNEGSKA (reference sequence). CDR3 size: 17 residues. V trimming: 5 bases; J trimming: 3 bases; junction bases outside the gene matches: 10. The CDR3 DNA reads as TGCAGTGCTGGAACTAGCGGGGTATTCTTTGGGGCCAACGTCCTGACTTTC. It specifies CSAGTSGVFFGANVLTF.

This clonotype was observed at least ten times. V usage is TRBV28 and J usage is TRBJ2-5; D ambiguous. Per the germline V gene, CDR1 is MDHEN and CDR2 is SYDVKM. V was pared by 2 bases and J by 8 bases, with 12 bases between. The CDR3 totals 13 residues. For the CDR3, the DNA is TGTGCCAGCAGTTTAAGTGTGACCCCCACCCAGTACTTC. Protein sequence: CASSLSVTPTQYF.

Note on this clonotype: A much larger clonotype is one base distant, so this may be a read error. In this CDR3 the conserved last residue, phenylalanine or tryptophan, is missing, so a read error is likely. V and J are TRBV11-2 and TRBJ1-1; D is unresolved. Trimming shortened V by 1 base and J by 8 bases, and 5 bases separated the two germline ends. Germline CDR1 SGHAT, CDR2 FQNNGV. The CDR3 is made up of 11 amino acids. CDR3 sequence reads: CASSLAPEAFL. The CDR3 region has the DNA TGTGCCAGCAGCTTAGCTCCAGAAGCTTTCCTT.

This clonotype was found a few times. The CDR3 is CASSVHSGRDSNEQFF. In DNA, the CDR3 is TGTGCCAGCAGCGTCCATAGCGGGAGGGATTCCAATGAGCAGTTCTTC. The chain has TRBV9 and TRBJ2-1, with 11 bases fitting TRBD2. The CDR3 runs to 16 residues. Germline CDR1 and CDR2: SGDLS and YYNGEE. Losses at the gene ends were 2 bases for V and 6 bases for J; bases not matched to a gene: 7.

In its sample, this clonotype was seen a few times. The CDR3 region is CASNLRLAGAGELFF. The CDR3, as DNA: TGTGCCAGCAACCTAAGACTAGCGGGAGCCGGGGAGCTGTTTTTT. V is TRBV12-3 or TRBV12-4 and J is TRBJ2-2; 12 nucleotides match TRBD2. The CDR3 has 15 residues. V lost 7 bases and J lost 6; bases outside the gene matches: 6.

In its sample, this clonotype was seen many times. The chain joins TRBV20-1 to TRBJ2-3, with 13 bases that match TRBD2. CDR3 size: 15 residues. The J segment lost 6 bases and the V segment lost 0 bases, leaving 3 bases of the junction unmatched. Germline V lookup: CDR1 DFQATT, CDR2 SNEGSKA (reference sequence). In DNA, the CDR3 is TGCAGTGCTAGAGATAGGGGACTAGCGGGGGATACGCAGTATTTT. Translation: CSARDRGLAGDTQYF.

This clonotype was observed many times. CDR3 nucleotides: TGTGCCAGCAGCTCTGTAAATACGCAGTATTTT. The encoded protein is CASSSVNTQYF. This sequence joins TRBV5-6 and TRBJ2-3; no clear D. The germline V and J ends were trimmed by 3 bases and 7 bases, with 6 bases remaining between them. Per the germline V gene, CDR1 is SGHDT and CDR2 is YYEEEE. The CDR3 consists of 11 residues. Looking up the rest from reference TRBV5-6 and TRBJ2-3 gives the full variable domain: DAGVTQSPTHLIKTRGQQVTLRCSPKSGHDTVSWYQQALGQGPQFIFQYYEEEERQRGNFPDRFSGHQFPNYSSELNVNALLLGDSALYLCASSSVNTQYFGPGTRLTVL.

This clonotype was counted between two and nine times. A junction boundary mismatches the germline segment, possibly from a read error. CDR3 sequence reads: CANSLDSGAVGDTQYF. DNA of the CDR3: TGCGCCAACAGCTTGGACAGTGGGGCCGTGGGAGATACGCAGTATTTT. The chain has TRBV5-1 and TRBJ2-3; D possibly corresponds to TRBD1 (6 bases). Germline lookup yields CDR1 SGHRS and CDR2 YFSETQ. This CDR3 spans 16 amino acids.

This clonotype was detected ten times or more. This chain joins TRBV6-2 or TRBV6-3 and TRBJ1-2; TRBD1 aligns across 7 bases. J lost 8 bases, V lost 0 bases, and 6 bases had no gene match. Germline V gene data show CDR1 as MNHEY and CDR2 as SVGEGT. This CDR3 spans 14 amino acids. CDR3 sequence (DNA): TGTGCCAGCAGTTACTCGAGGGGGCCATCGGGCTACACCTTC. It is translated as CASSYSRGPSGYTF.

This clonotype has ten or more counts. The genes are TRBV27 and TRBJ2-5, with a weak D call TRBD2 (6 bases). Trimming cost V 6 bases and J 13 bases, with 18 bases left between them. CDR3 length: 12 amino acids. Germline CDR1 reads MNHEY; CDR2 reads SMNVEV (reference sequence). The CDR3 DNA is TGTGCCAGCAGCCCGGACGAGGAGGGTTGGTACTTC. Its translation is CASSPDEEGWYF.

This clonotype was counted many times. The chain combines TRBV6-1 with TRBJ2-7; D not resolved. The V end lost 5 bases, the J end lost 6 bases, and 14 bases lay between the germline ends. This CDR3 has 13 amino acids. Germline V lookup: CDR1 MNHNS, CDR2 SASEGT. The DNA of the CDR3 is TGTGCCAGCAGTTACGTTTTTCCGGGCGAGCAGTACTTC. Translating it yields CASSYVFPGEQYF.

This clonotype was recorded at least ten times. The genes are TRBV5-1 and TRBJ2-1; 10 bases align to TRBD2. With V trimmed by 1 base and J by 6 bases, 4 bases remained unmatched. Germline values: CDR1 SGHRS, CDR2 YFSETQ. The CDR3 covers 15 residues. CDR3 in amino acids: CASSLQTSGANEQFF. As DNA, the CDR3 is TGCGCCAGCAGCTTGCAAACTAGCGGGGCCAATGAGCAGTTCTTC.

The rearrangement uses TRBV4-1 and TRBJ1-1; unclear D gene. Trimming took off 3 bases at V and 7 bases at J, with 12 bases between the two ends. Germline values: CDR1 MGHRA, CDR2 YSYEKL. This CDR3 spans 13 amino acids. CDR3 in DNA: TGCGCCAGCAGCCAGCCCCGGGGAGATGAAGCTTTCTTT. Translation: CASSQPRGDEAFF.

This clonotype was seen a few times. The chain uses TRBV29-1 and TRBJ2-7; maybe TRBD1 (6 bases). Germline V gene sequence: CDR1 SQVTM, CDR2 ANQGSEA. The CDR3 runs 12 residues. V lost 5 bases and J 3 bases, leaving 11 bases between the germline ends. DNA for the CDR3: TGCAGCGTTATGGGGGCCGTCTACGAGCAGTACTTC. Translated: CSVMGAVYEQYF.

In this sample, this clonotype turned up many times. V and J are TRBV7-9 and TRBJ2-1; D uncertain. V was pared by 8 bases and J by 9 bases, with 20 bases between. The CDR3 spans 14 residues. Germline V gene data show CDR1 as SEHNR and CDR2 as FQNEAQ (reference sequence). CDR3 sequence (DNA): TGTGCCAGCGGAAGACTGACCAGCGACGGTGAGCAGTTCTTC. Amino acids: CASGRLTSDGEQFF.

This clonotype was recorded many times. The chain's CDR3 is CASSLEGQEGTEAFF. CDR3 bases: TGTGCCAGCAGCTTAGAGGGACAGGAGGGCACTGAAGCTTTCTTT. V and J are TRBV11-2 and TRBJ1-1; 8 bases line up with TRBD1. This CDR3 spans 15 amino acids. From germline, CDR1 is SGHAT and CDR2 FQNNGV. Trimming removed 0 bases from V and 4 bases from J; junction bases left unmatched: 4.

This clonotype was recorded at least ten times. The gene calls are TRBV6-5 and TRBJ2-1; 10 bases match TRBD2. From germline, CDR1 is MNHEY and CDR2 SVGAGI. J was trimmed by 7 bases and V by 1 base; bases with no gene match: 7. This CDR3 has 16 amino acids. CDR3 region: CASSYFASGSINEQFF. The DNA of the CDR3 is TGTGCCAGCAGTTACTTCGCTAGCGGGAGTATTAATGAGCAGTTCTTC.

This clonotype was observed a few times. The chain uses TRBV5-4 and TRBJ1-1; TRBD1 is a possible D gene (5 bases). The germline V gene encodes CDR1 SGHNT and CDR2 YYREEE (reference sequence). V was cut by 1 base and J by 8 bases, with 9 bases left in between. CDR3 length: 12 residues. The CDR3, as DNA: TGTGCCAGCAGCTTGCTCGAGGGGGAAGCTTTCTTT. Translating gives CASSLLEGEAFF.

This clonotype was detected many times. The chain combines TRBV11-3 with TRBJ2-3, with TRBD2 identical over 12 bases. Trimming took 3 bases from V and 5 from J; bases not matched to a gene: 6. Germline V gene data show CDR1 as SGHNT and CDR2 as YENEEA. The CDR3 spans 16 residues. The CDR3 loop reads CASSLPGLAGRDTQYF. The DNA of the CDR3 is TGTGCCAGCAGCTTGCCGGGACTAGCGGGTCGAGATACGCAGTATTTT. Full variable domain (remainder filled in from reference TRBV11-3 and TRBJ2-3): EAGVVQSPRYKIIEKKQPVAFWCNPISGHNTLYWYLQNLGQGPELLIRYENEEAVDDSQLPKDRFSAERLKGVDSTLKIQPAELGDSAVYLCASSLPGLAGRDTQYFGPGTRLTVL.

This clonotype was counted at least ten times. This chain uses TRBV12-3 or TRBV12-4 with TRBJ1-1; no definite D call. The CDR3 totals 12 residues. V lost 6 bases and J lost 8, with 13 bases in between. The CDR3 sequence is CASSLYGEEAFF. The CDR3 DNA reads as TGTGCCAGCAGCCTATACGGGGAAGAAGCTTTCTTT.

At least ten counts were recorded for this clonotype. The V gene is TRBV12-3 or TRBV12-4, the J gene TRBJ2-5, with D possibly matching TRBD1 (6 bases). This CDR3 region has 14 residues. Trimming took 4 bases from V and 3 from J, leaving 12 bases between them. As DNA, the CDR3 is TGTGCCAGCAGTTCCCGAGGGGGAGAAGAGACCCAGTACTTC. As protein: CASSSRGGEETQYF.

This chain links TRBV29-1 with TRBJ1-1, with TRBD1 matching 12 bases. V shed 5 bases and J 0 bases; nucleotides not matched to a gene: 4. The germline CDR1 and CDR2 sequences are SQVTM and ANQGSEA. The CDR3 extends over 15 amino acids. The CDR3, as DNA: TGCAGCGTTCCGGGACAGGGGGCGATGAACACTGAAGCTTTCTTT. It encodes CSVPGQGAMNTEAFF.